Listed below are T cell receptor beta chains from one sample, sequenced in a study of blood T cell repertoires in COVID-19. Sequencing was performed with immunoSEQ multiplex PCR; in TCRdb, only in-frame clones are kept and a portion is missing. The sample holds roughly 230,000 clones; around 90% are singletons and the top ten take roughly 2%. The sequenced sample was peripheral blood. The receptors stem from a woman aged 60-75 years with COVID-19, enrolled during active disease. Each CDR3 is given with its conserved first and last residue. D genes are given only for firm matches. Clone sizes are given selectively: once, few, many, or a class where the clone is expanded.

-,TRBV6-2/TRBV6-3,TRBJ1-5,-,TGTGCCAGCAGTTTTGGAGTAATAGACCAGCCCCAGCATTTT,CASSFGVIDQPQHF
-,TRBV10-3,TRBJ1-6,TRBD1,TGTGCCATCACTGGGACAGCTAATTCACCCCTCCACTTT,CAITGTANSPLHF
once,TRBV27,TRBJ2-2,TRBD2,TGTGCCAGCAGTTTATCGAGGGGGACTAGCGGGCGCACCGGGGAGCTGTTTTTT,CASSLSRGTSGRTGELFF
-,TRBV6-2/TRBV6-3,TRBJ1-2,-,TGTGCCAGCAGTTACTCGGTCAGAGGCTACACCTTC,CASSYSVRGYTF
-,TRBV2,TRBJ1-2,TRBD1,TGTGCCAGCAGCCGAGGGGGCAGTGGCTACACCTTC,CASSRGGSGYTF
-,TRBV20-1,TRBJ2-1,-,TGCAGTGCTCGCCGGGTAGAGGAGCAGTTCTTC,CSARRVEEQFF
many,TRBV6-1,TRBJ1-1,-,TGTGCCAGCAGTGAGACCCAGGGGATAGCTGAAGCTTTCTTT,CASSETQGIAEAFF
-,TRBV18,TRBJ1-2,-,TGTGCCAGCTCACCACGAGAGGCCGGCCTAGTCGGCTATGGCTACACCTTC,CASSPREAGLVGYGYTF
-,TRBV5-1,TRBJ2-1,TRBD1,TGCGCCAGCAGCTTGGGATTCGGGACAGGGGTGTCCCAGCAGTTCTTC,CASSLGFGTGVSQQFF
few,TRBV7-3,TRBJ1-6,TRBD1,TGTGCCAGCAGCCCTCTGGGTACAGGGGCCAATTCACCCCTCCACTTT,CASSPLGTGANSPLHF
-,TRBV3-1/TRBV3-2,TRBJ1-4,TRBD1,TGTGCCAGCAGCCAAGCCTCCGGGACAGCTAATGAAAAACTGTTTTTT,CASSQASGTANEKLFF
-,TRBV7-9,TRBJ1-2,-,TGTGCCAGCAGCGCTGGGAGTTTCGGTGGCTACACCTTC,CASSAGSFGGYTF
-,TRBV2,TRBJ1-1,-,TGTGCCAGCAGTGAATACATGAACACTGAAGCTTTCTTT,CASSEYMNTEAFF
-,TRBV6-5,TRBJ1-1,-,TGTGCCAGCAGTTACTCCCGCTCCGGGGGGCGAGCTGAAGCTTTCTTT,CASSYSRSGGRAEAFF
-,TRBV9,TRBJ1-2,-,TGTGCCAGCAGCGAAACCGCTTTTCTACAGGCCCCGGGCTACACCTTC,CASSETAFLQAPGYTF
-,TRBV20-1,TRBJ1-2,TRBD1,TGCAGTGCTAGTGGACAGGGAAAATATGGCTACACCTTC,CSASGQGKYGYTF
once,TRBV5-1,TRBJ2-3,-,TGCGCCAGCAGTGAGGAGGGTCGAGTGACAGATACGCAGTATTTT,CASSEEGRVTDTQYF
-,TRBV7-9,TRBJ1-2,TRBD1,TGTGCCAGCAGCTTGTACGGGACAGCGCAGTCCTATGGCTACACCTTC,CASSLYGTAQSYGYTF
-,TRBV9,TRBJ2-1,TRBD2,TGTGCCAGCAGCGCCCGATATCGACTAGCGGGGGGGAGTAGTTACAATGAGCAGTTCTTC,CASSARYRLAGGSSYNEQFF
-,TRBV2,TRBJ2-2,-,TGTGCCAGCAGTGCTCGTGGGAGATCCGGGGCCGGGGAGCTGTTTTTT,CASSARGRSGAGELFF
-,TRBV27,TRBJ1-5,TRBD1,TGTGCCAGCGGGACAGGCCCCCAGCATTTT,CASGTGPQHF
-,TRBV5-1,TRBJ2-7,TRBD1,TGCGCCAGCAGCTTGGGGGCAGGGGGCGATGAGCAGTACTTC,CASSLGAGGDEQYF
few,TRBV2,TRBJ1-1,-,TGTGCCAGCACCGACAGTCTAAACACTGAAGCTTTCTTT,CASTDSLNTEAFF
-,TRBV19,TRBJ1-3,-,TGTGCCAGTAGTATAGGAACAGTCAACACCATATATTTT,CASSIGTVNTIYF
-,TRBV18,TRBJ1-5,-,TGTGCCAGCTCACGGAGGGAAAGCAATCAGCCCCAGCATTTT,CASSRRESNQPQHF
-,TRBV5-1,TRBJ1-2,-,TGCGCCAGCAGCTTGGAAGGGGACTATGGCTACACCTTC,CASSLEGDYGYTF